One T cell receptor (beta chain) is described in this entry. Its antigen is still unknown. The sample holds no much larger clone one base away, and base qualities are not on file. The germline ends are 5 bases apart after V is trimmed by 2 bases and J by 4 bases. The CDR3 spans 12 residues, from the cysteine through the phenylalanine. Only the CDR3 DNA is retained, 36 bases long and in frame from the first base. The library was produced with 5' RACE. The sequencing machine was an Illumina HiSeq 2000. A universal primer binding site was added through template switching, and the final cDNA carried a unique molecular identifier so that TCR cDNA molecules could be counted accurately. Specific primers in the conserved constant-segment region were used to synthesize first-strand cDNA for the TCR alpha and beta chains. Each cDNA library was double barcoded, with a SMART-Mk sample barcode plus Illumina barcodes, to control for contamination. TruSeq adapter sequences and Illumina sample barcodes were added in two successive PCR steps. The Illumina HiSeq platform was used with custom primers to sequence TCR alpha and beta cDNA libraries. The paper's processing steps were these. Raw reads were processed with MiGEC to extract unique molecular identifiers, and MiXCR was used to determine CDR3 positions. For each individual, recombination models were inferred using an EM algorithm with the repgenHMM and IGoR tools. The analysis of shared clonotypes was done with the tcR package in R, with sharing normalized by the product of cloneset sizes. To study raw recombination free of thymic and clonal selection effects, out-of-frame nonproductive sequences were analyzed. TCRdb trimmed the raw reads at Q25, called clones with MiXCR and kept productive beta chains. Every CDR3 protein is listed once, alongside the most common genes and DNA of its rows. The V and J calls were not made by the authors but by TCRdb's processing. The sample data list roughly 500,000 distinct CDR3 sequences, and less than 25% of these were observed just once. The ten biggest clones cover about 0.91% of the sample.

These data are taken from a study of identical twins (dated by TCRdb to 2016 to 2017). Regarding the study in general: The study deep-sequenced TCR alpha and beta repertoires from monozygotic twins, unrelated adults of various ages and cord blood to test whether fetal clonotypes persist. To rule out contamination, the twin experiments were replicated at different times with different library preparation protocols. Findings and caveats that apply to the study as a whole: In beta out-of-frame sequences, excess twin sharing was weaker, because having fewer shared sequences lowered the signal-to-noise ratio. Because the same donors could not be followed over many years, conclusions were based on cross-sectional statistical analysis. Out-of-frame TCR alpha sequences shared between twins showed an excess of low generation-probability sequences compared with coincidental sharing between unrelated individuals. Zero-insertion analyses could be partly confounded by invariant T cells such as MAIT and iNKT, although diverse VJ usage argued against such confounding for most clonotypes. In monozygotic twins, out-of-frame TCR alpha sharing was systematically underestimated by recombination models, although the models agreed with sharing between unrelated individuals. Abundant cord blood beta clonotypes had fewer insertions, young adult naive repertoires showed a similar but weaker trend, and memory repertoires showed no such trend.

Every donor in the study was a healthy Caucasian. Three pairs of female monozygotic twins, all aged roughly 18 to 29 years, made up the twin cohort. CD4+ and CD8+ T cell populations were isolated with positive isolation kits from Invitrogen. These sequences were also reported in another study, on T cells expressing NK-cell markers. The second paper states: In sorted CD3+CD56+NKG2C+, CD3+CD56+NKG2C- and CD3+CD56-NKG2C+ T-cell subsets from several donors, TCR beta-chain repertoires were profiled. Of the eight sequenced donors, seven were found to be HCMV-seropositive and one was found to be HCMV-seronegative. To restrict sorting to alphabetaTCR-expressing T cells, an anti-gammadeltaTCR antibody was added in several experiments. For six donors, the dominant CD3+CD56+NKG2C+ clonotypes were among the top 10 CD8+ clonotypes and accounted for roughly 1.0-8% of CD8+ T cells. Those dominant clonotypes were again the most abundant among CD3+CD56-NKG2C+ cells in a handful of donors, at roughly 28.3-65%. Whether the expanded NKG2C-expressing T cell clones were specific for HCMV antigens was left unclear. All eight donors whose samples were sequenced were randomly selected healthy volunteers, three of them men and five women. HCMV serostatus was determined by detecting HCMV-specific IgG in serum with a commercial ELISA kit. Reads were demultiplexed and grouped by UMI with MIGEC, and clonotypes were assembled and quantified with MiTCR. Only TCR cDNA sequences supported by at least two reads were kept to exclude erroneous sequences. The tcR package was used for downstream repertoire analysis, with clonotypes matched between fractions based on CDR3 nucleotide sequence plus V segment. VDJmatch was used to annotate antigen specificity against VDJdb, with one amino acid substitution in CDR3 allowed.

Specimen: CD4+ T cells sorted from blood. The V and J genes are TRBV12-3 or TRBV12-4 and TRBJ1-2; no confident D gene assignment can be made. This receptor was taken from a woman younger than 35 in good health. The nucleotides read TGTGCCAGCAGTTTATCGCTCTATGGCTACACCTTC. This encodes CASSLSLYGYTF.